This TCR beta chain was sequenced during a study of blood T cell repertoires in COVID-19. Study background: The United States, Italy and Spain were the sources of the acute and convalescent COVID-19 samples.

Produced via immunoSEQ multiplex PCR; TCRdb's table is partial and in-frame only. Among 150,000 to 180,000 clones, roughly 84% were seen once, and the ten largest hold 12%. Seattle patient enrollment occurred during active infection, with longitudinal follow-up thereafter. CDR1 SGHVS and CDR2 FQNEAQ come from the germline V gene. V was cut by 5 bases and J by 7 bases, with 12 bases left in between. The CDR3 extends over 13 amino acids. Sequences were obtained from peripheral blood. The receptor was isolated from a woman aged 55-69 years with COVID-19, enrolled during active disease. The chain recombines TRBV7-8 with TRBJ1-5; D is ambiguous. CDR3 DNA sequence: TGTGCCAGCAGCACACTAGGATGGCAGCCCCAGCATTTT. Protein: CASSTLGWQPQHF.